This entry describes one T cell receptor (beta chain). Its antigen remains unidentified. No base quality values were provided; no much bigger clone lies one nucleotide off. Amplification of TCR beta CDR3 regions was carried out from RNA transcripts. The first round of RT-PCR for the TCR CDR3 was performed with the HTBI primer set and the Qiagen OneStep RT-PCR kit. Libraries were constructed in a second round of multiplex PCR, after which size selection and purification were carried out. Libraries were sequenced paired-end with 100 bp reads on an Illumina HiSeq2000. Processing in the source paper ran as follows. SOAPnuke was used to process the raw data, throwing out any read that contained adapters or uncalled bases, had a mean Phred below 15, or lacked an exact constant-primer or identifier match. High-quality paired reads were merged with COPE v1.2.5, and unique nucleotide sequences were defined as clonotypes. MiTCR v1.1 was used to align the clonotypes against IMGT TRBV, TRBD and TRBJ reference segments. Analysis was restricted to V-J combinations with a frequency above 0.0001, which covered roughly 99% of repertoires. The TCS score was defined as the ratio of F50 (clonal expansion) to E x V (chaos), calculated using BLOSUM62-based TCRdist between CDR3 peptides within each V-J. Welch's t-statistics and random forest reduced some 510 V-J features to 13, which were used in a naive Bayes classifier (R e1071). TCRdb applied fastp at Q25 and MiXCR to the public reads, then kept only in-frame beta chains. Rows with a matching CDR3 protein are joined into one entry that keeps the most common DNA and genes. None of the V and J calls come from the authors' own analysis; TCRdb made them. This sample is represented by about 420,000 distinct CDR3 sequences; approximately 14% of them were singletons. In total, the top ten clones hold 5% to 6% of the sample.

The data belong to a study of T cells in Graves' hyperthyroidism and ophthalmopathy (dated by TCRdb to between 2018 and 2020). For context, the study as a whole: Peripheral blood samples were taken at initial diagnosis, before any treatment was given. In addition, the study compared T-cell repertoires in thyroid tissue and in blood from about 6 Graves' hyperthyroidism patients. Prospective prediction of ophthalmopathy was tested in an independent validation cohort consisting of under 20 hyperthyroidism patients and approximately 16 patients who later progressed to ophthalmopathy. TCR Vbeta CDR3 sequencing of around 130 peripheral blood samples (under 45 ophthalmopathy, 75 or so hyperthyroidism and some 17 progressor patients) is reported in the paper. The 95 to 100 discovery patients were randomly divided into training and test sets at a 7:3 ratio. To identify distinguishing TCR V-J signatures, a discovery cohort of around 100 patients was used, comprising some 45 with Graves' ophthalmopathy and about 59 with stable Graves' hyperthyroidism. After blood sampling, hyperthyroidism patients were treated with methimazole at a starting dose of 30 mg daily, and ophthalmopathy patients were treated with high-dose intravenous methylprednisolone.

Trimming takes 3 bases off V and 5 bases off J; junction bases not matched to a gene: 12. CDR1 is given as LNHNV and CDR2 as YYDKDF, both from the germline V gene (reference sequence). The CDR3 numbers 16 residues from cysteine through phenylalanine. Only CDR3 DNA is held: 48 bases, read in frame from base 1. A patient counted as having stable Graves' hyperthyroidism if no progression to ophthalmopathy occurred over 18 months of follow-up. The hyperthyroidism patients were between 18 and 65 years old and newly diagnosed, with a disease duration of less than 2 months. The study excluded patients with uncontrolled infections, other autoimmune diseases, pregnancy or lactation. Diagnoses were based on clinical symptoms, serum thyroxine and TRAb, thyroid ultrasound and orbital computed tomography. PBMCs were separated from over 9 ml of fresh peripheral blood using Ficoll-Paque density gradient centrifugation. Total RNA was extracted using Trizol reagent, and RNA quality was assessed on an Agilent 2100 Bioanalyzer.

Study-level results and caveats: Sample size was not statistically predetermined, and blinding of investigators to group allocation was not performed. Most expanded thyroid clonotypes (frequency above 0.001) were also detected in blood, a finding suggesting that blood repertoires may reflect thyroid immune responses. During validation, the model predicted progression to ophthalmopathy a median of roughly six months ahead of onset, with almost 71% sensitivity and under 85% specificity. A model built on a 13 V-J signature distinguished ophthalmopathy from stable hyperthyroidism, reaching around 87% sensitivity and 81.08% specificity in cross-validation and 80%/75% in testing.

Rearrangement joined TRBV15 to TRBJ2-5, with 7 middle bases fitting TRBD2. This TCR was recovered from a woman in her late teens or twenties with Graves' hyperthyroidism. Sequenced: blood. The sequenced DNA is TGTGCCACCAGCAGGCTGGGGGGGGGACGTGCTGAGACCCAGTACTTC. Its translation reads: CATSRLGGGRAETQYF.